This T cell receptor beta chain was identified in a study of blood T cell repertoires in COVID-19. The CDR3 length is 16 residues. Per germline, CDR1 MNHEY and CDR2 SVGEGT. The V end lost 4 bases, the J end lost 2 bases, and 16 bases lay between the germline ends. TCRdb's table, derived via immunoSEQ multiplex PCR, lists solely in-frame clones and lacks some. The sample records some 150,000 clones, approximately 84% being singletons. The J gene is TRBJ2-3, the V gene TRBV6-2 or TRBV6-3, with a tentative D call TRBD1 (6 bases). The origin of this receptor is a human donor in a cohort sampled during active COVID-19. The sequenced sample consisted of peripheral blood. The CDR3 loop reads CASSSPGEGLTDTQYF. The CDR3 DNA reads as TGTGCCAGCAGTTCCCCAGGGGAAGGGCTCACAGATACGCAGTATTTT.